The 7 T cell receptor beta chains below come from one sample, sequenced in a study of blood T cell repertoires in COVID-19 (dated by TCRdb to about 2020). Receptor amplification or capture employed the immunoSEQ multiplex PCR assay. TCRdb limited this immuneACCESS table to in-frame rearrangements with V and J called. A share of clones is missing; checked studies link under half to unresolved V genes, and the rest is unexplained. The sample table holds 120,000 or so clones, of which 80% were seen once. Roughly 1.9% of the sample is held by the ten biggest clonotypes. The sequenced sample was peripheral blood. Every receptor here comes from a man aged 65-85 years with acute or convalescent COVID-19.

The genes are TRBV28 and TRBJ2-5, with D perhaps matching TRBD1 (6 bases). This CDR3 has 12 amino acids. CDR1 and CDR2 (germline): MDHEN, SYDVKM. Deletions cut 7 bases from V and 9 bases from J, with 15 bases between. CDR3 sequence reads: CASTQGWGPQYF. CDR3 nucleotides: TGTGCCAGCACCCAGGGTTGGGGGCCCCAGTACTTC.

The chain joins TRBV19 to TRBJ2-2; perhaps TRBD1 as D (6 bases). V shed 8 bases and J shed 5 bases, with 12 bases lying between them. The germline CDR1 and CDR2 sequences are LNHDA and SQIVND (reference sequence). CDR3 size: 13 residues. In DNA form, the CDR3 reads TGTGCCAGTCGATCAGGGGAAACCGGGGAGCTGTTTTTT. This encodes CASRSGETGELFF.

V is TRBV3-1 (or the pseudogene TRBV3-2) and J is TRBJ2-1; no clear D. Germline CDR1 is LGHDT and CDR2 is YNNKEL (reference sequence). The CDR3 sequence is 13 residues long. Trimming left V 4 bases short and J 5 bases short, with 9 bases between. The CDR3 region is CASSRAPHNEQFF. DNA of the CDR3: TGTGCCAGCAGCCGGGCCCCGCACAATGAGCAGTTCTTC.

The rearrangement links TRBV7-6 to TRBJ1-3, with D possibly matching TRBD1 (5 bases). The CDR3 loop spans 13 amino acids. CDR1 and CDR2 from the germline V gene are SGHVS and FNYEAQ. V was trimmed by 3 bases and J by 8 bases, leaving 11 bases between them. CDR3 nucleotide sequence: TGTGCCAGCAGCTTTTCATCGGGGGACACCATATATTTT. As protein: CASSFSSGDTIYF.

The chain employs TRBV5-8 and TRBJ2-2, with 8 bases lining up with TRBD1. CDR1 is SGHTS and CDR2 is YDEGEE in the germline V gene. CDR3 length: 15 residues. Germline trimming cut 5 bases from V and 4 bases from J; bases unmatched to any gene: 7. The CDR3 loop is CASSSNTGGTGELFF. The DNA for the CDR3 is TGTGCCAGCAGTTCAAACACAGGGGGCACCGGGGAGCTGTTTTTT.

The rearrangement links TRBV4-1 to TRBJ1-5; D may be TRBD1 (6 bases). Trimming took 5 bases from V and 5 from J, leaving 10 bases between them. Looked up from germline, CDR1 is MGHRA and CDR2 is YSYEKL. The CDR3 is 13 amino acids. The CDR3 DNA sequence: TGCGCCAGCAGCTCCCAGGGGTATCAGCCCCAGCATTTT. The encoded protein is CASSSQGYQPQHF.

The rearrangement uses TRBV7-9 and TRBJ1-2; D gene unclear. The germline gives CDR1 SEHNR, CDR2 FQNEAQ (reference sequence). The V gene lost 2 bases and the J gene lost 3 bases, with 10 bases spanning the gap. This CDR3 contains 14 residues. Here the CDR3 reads CASSLLVGDYGYTF. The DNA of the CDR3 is TGTGCCAGCAGCTTACTGGTGGGAGACTATGGCTACACCTTC.